These T cell receptor beta chains were read from a single sample in a study of blood T cells in healthy people across ages. TCRdb passed the 5' RACE reads through MiXCR, listing each CDR3 protein once. The sample holds about 750,000 distinct CDR3 sequences, roughly 50% seen once. Sequenced sample: blood. The receptors come from a man at least 80 years old in good health. CDR3s include the opening cysteine and the closing phenylalanine or tryptophan. The D gene is left open where the match is weak. Only some rows state a clone size, as once, few, many or a class for expanded clones.

V gene	D gene	J gene	clone size	CDR3 DNA	CDR3 protein
TRBV7-2	TRBD1	TRBJ1-6	NA	TGTGCCAGCAGCTTATGGGGACAGGAGAATTCACCCCTCCACTTT	CASSLWGQENSPLHF
TRBV24-1	TRBD2	TRBJ2-5	NA	TGTGCCACCGGTGATCCGGGACTAGCGGGACAAGAGACCCAGTACTTC	CATGDPGLAGQETQYF
TRBV16	NA	TRBJ2-1	NA	TGTGCCAGCAGCCAATCGTCGGCAGACAGCTCCTACAATGAGCAGTTCTTC	CASSQSSADSSYNEQFF
TRBV10-3	TRBD2	TRBJ2-1	NA	TGTGCCATCAGTGAGTCGGGGGGGAGAAATGAGCAGTTCTTC	CAISESGGRNEQFF
TRBV7-2	NA	TRBJ2-7	many	TGTGCCAGCAGCTTCATGCGGGGCTCCTACGAGCAGTACTTC	CASSFMRGSYEQYF
TRBV3-1	TRBD2	TRBJ2-2	NA	TGTGCCAGCAGCCAACGCGGGAGTTTGGACGGGGAGCTGTTTTTT	CASSQRGSLDGELFF
TRBV6-5	NA	TRBJ2-7	NA	TGTGCCAGCAGGCCCTGGGACCGAGAGTCCTACGAGCAGTACTTC	CASRPWDRESYEQYF
TRBV7-9	TRBD2	TRBJ2-7	few	TGTGCCAGCAGCTTAGCTGTCGGGCTAGCGGACGTCGCGCAGTACTTC	CASSLAVGLADVAQYF
TRBV24-1	TRBD1	TRBJ2-1	NA	TGTGCCACCAGTGACCCAGGACAGGGGGCCGACAATGAGCAGTTCTTC	CATSDPGQGADNEQFF
TRBV15	NA	TRBJ2-6	NA	TGTGCCGCCAGCAGAGCCCTAAATGTCCCGAACGTCCTGACTTTC	CAASRALNVPNVLTF
TRBV18	TRBD1	TRBJ1-1	NA	TGTGCCAGCTCCTCCGACAGGGCCGACACTGAAGCTTTCTTT	CASSSDRADTEAFF
TRBV5-1	TRBD1	TRBJ1-1	NA	TGCGCCAGCAGCTCCGGGACAGGGTTGTACACTGAAGCTTTCTTT	CASSSGTGLYTEAFF
TRBV24-1	NA	TRBJ2-5	NA	TGTGCCACCAGTGATGGGTCCGTGGGGACCCAGTACTTC	CATSDGSVGTQYF
TRBV6-2/TRBV6-3	TRBD2	TRBJ2-5	NA	TGTGCCACAGGGACTAGCGGGACCTCATCCTACAATGAGCAGTACTTC	CATGTSGTSSYNEQYF
TRBV29-1	NA	TRBJ1-1	few	TGCAGCGTTGACAGGGAGGCATCTGAAGCTTTCTTT	CSVDREASEAFF
TRBV27	NA	TRBJ1-6	NA	TGTGCCAGCAGTCACTGGGGGGCGGCTAATTCACCCCTCCACTTT	CASSHWGAANSPLHF
TRBV6-5	NA	TRBJ1-1	NA	TGTGCCAGCGGCTCCGGGTTGAACACTGAAGCTTTCTTT	CASGSGLNTEAFF
TRBV5-1	TRBD2	TRBJ2-7	NA	TGCGCCAGTAGCGGGGAAGGCTACTACGAGCAGTACTTC	CASSGEGYYEQYF
TRBV7-3	NA	TRBJ2-5	few	TGTGCCAGCAGCCTACATGGCCCCCAAGAGACCCAGTACTTC	CASSLHGPQETQYF
TRBV29-1	TRBD1	TRBJ1-1	NA	TGCAGCGTCCACAGGGGGCCGAACACTGAAGCTTTCTTT	CSVHRGPNTEAFF
TRBV27	TRBD1	TRBJ2-7	NA	TGTGCCAGCAGTTTAATCGCGCCAACAGGGGGCGCGTACGAGCAGTACTTC	CASSLIAPTGGAYEQYF
TRBV27	TRBD1	TRBJ1-5	NA	TGTGCCAGCAGGTCAGGGGGCGGCAATCAGCCCCAGCATTTT	CASRSGGGNQPQHF
TRBV27	TRBD1	TRBJ2-5	NA	TGTGCCAGCAGTTTTGGAGGACAGGGGGCGCGAGAGACCCAGTACTTC	CASSFGGQGARETQYF
TRBV3-1	NA	TRBJ2-1	few	TGTGCCAGCAGCCGCCGGGAAGGTGGGTCCTACAATGAGCAGTTCTTC	CASSRREGGSYNEQFF
TRBV12-3/TRBV12-4	NA	TRBJ2-1	NA	TGTGCCAGCAGTTTAGGTTGGGATGAGCAGTTCTTC	CASSLGWDEQFF
TRBV5-1	TRBD2	TRBJ2-1	NA	TGCGCCAGCAGCTTGGATCTAGCGGGAGGGAATGAGCAGTTCTTC	CASSLDLAGGNEQFF
TRBV28	TRBD2	TRBJ2-1	NA	TGTGCCAGCAGCGCAACAATAGCGGGAGCCCACGCGGGTGAGCAGTTCTTC	CASSATIAGAHAGEQFF
TRBV28	NA	TRBJ2-5	few	TGTGCCAGCGCCACAACCGCGGGGGCGGGCTTACAAGAGACCCAGTACTTC	CASATTAGAGLQETQYF
TRBV29-1	TRBD2	TRBJ2-7	NA	TGCAGCGTTGCAAGCGGGAATCCCGAGCAGTACTTC	CSVASGNPEQYF
TRBV25-1	NA	TRBJ2-5	NA	TGTGCCAGCAGTGGGGTTGGAGGTAATGAGCAGTACTTC	CASSGVGGNEQYF
TRBV7-2	TRBD2	TRBJ2-3	NA	TGTGCCAGCAGCCTAAGCGGGAGTAAGGAGGATACGCAGTATTTT	CASSLSGSKEDTQYF
TRBV7-2	NA	TRBJ2-7	NA	TGTGCCAGCAGCTTAGCTTGGGGTACGGGCGAGCAGTACTTC	CASSLAWGTGEQYF
TRBV29-1	TRBD1	TRBJ2-7	NA	TGCAGCGTCCTTCCGGGACAGGGGACCTACGAGCAGTACTTC	CSVLPGQGTYEQYF
TRBV12-3/TRBV12-4	TRBD1	TRBJ1-5	NA	TGTGCCAGCAGTTTATGGGGGGCAGGGGGGAATCAGCCCCAGCATTTT	CASSLWGAGGNQPQHF
TRBV12-3/TRBV12-4	NA	TRBJ2-7	few	TGTGCCAGCAGTCCGGGGGACACCGCCTACGAGCAGTACTTC	CASSPGDTAYEQYF
TRBV12-3/TRBV12-4	TRBD2	TRBJ2-1	NA	TGTGCCAGCAGTTTCCCGCTAGCGGGTAACAATGAGCAGTTCTTC	CASSFPLAGNNEQFF
TRBV7-2	NA	TRBJ1-1	NA	TGTGCCAGCAGCATACAGTGGGTCGGTGAAGCTTTCTTT	CASSIQWVGEAFF
TRBV29-1	NA	TRBJ1-1	NA	TGCAGCGTTCGAGAAGGGCTAACGACGGCCCCGCGGGCTTTCTTT	CSVREGLTTAPRAFF
TRBV2	NA	TRBJ2-1	few	TGTGCCAGCAGGACTGGGGGCGAAACCTGGTTCTTC	CASRTGGETWFF
TRBV29-1	NA	TRBJ2-7	NA	TGCAGCGTTGCGGGAATGAGCTACGAGCAGTACTTC	CSVAGMSYEQYF
TRBV29-1	TRBD1	TRBJ1-4	NA	TGCAGCGTAACCGCAGGGGGAAGGGAGGAAAAACTGTTTTTT	CSVTAGGREEKLFF
TRBV6-1	TRBD2	TRBJ2-4	NA	TGTGCCAGCAGTACTAGCGGGAGTCTGGGCAAAAACATTCAGTACTTC	CASSTSGSLGKNIQYF
TRBV2	NA	TRBJ1-2	NA	TGTGCCAGCTGGGAGTTGGGGATTAACATACGAGGGGACTATGGCTACACCTTC	CASWELGINIRGDYGYTF
TRBV7-9	TRBD1	TRBJ1-2	NA	TGTGCCAGCAGCACCCAACAGGGGGGGTATGGCTACACCTTC	CASSTQQGGYGYTF